The clone carrying this TCR beta chain showed up just a few times. Antigen specificity is unknown. This specimen comes from a study of CD8+ T cells in alopecia areata. The study's findings and limits: Because one nonresponder was included, the link of baseline CD8+ expansion to response is considered uncertain.

The treatment was: oral pan-JAK inhibitor, 5-10 mg twice daily. Deletions cut 1 base from V and 4 bases from J, with 8 bases between. Germline V gene sequence: CDR1 SGHTA, CDR2 FQGNSA. The CDR3 is 14 amino acids. RNA extraction was followed by reverse transcription into cDNA, which acted as the sequencing template. Produced via immunoSEQ multiplex PCR; TCRdb's table is partial and in-frame only. The data hold about 150,000 clones, with about 71% observed a single time. The sequence was obtained from a human donor with alopecia areata. The V call is TRBV7-2, the J call TRBJ1-5; D is unresolved. The sequencing used CD4+ T cells sorted from blood, collected at week 4, from a patient treated with tofacitinib. CDR3 DNA: TGTGCCAGCAGCTTAGTCACCCAGAATCAGCCCCAGCATTTT. This encodes CASSLVTQNQPQHF.